This T cell receptor beta chain emerged from a study of OX40 agonist ivuxolimab in advanced cancers. Looking at the study overall: In this trial design, patients received ivuxolimab intravenously at 0.01 to 10 mg/kg every 2 weeks. At approximately 80% male, the cohort had a mean age of 60 years, ranging from roughly 20 to 79.

The timepoints at which blood was sampled were baseline, cycle 4 day 1, and cycle 7 day 1. Assay used: immunoSEQ multiplex PCR; TCRdb lists only in-frame clones, some missing. The repertoire consists of some 80,000 clones, with 85% to 95% occurring once and the leading ten covering over 20%. General study findings and limits: Partial responders at 0.1-3.0 mg/kg showed near-lowest clonal expansion.

In the case of this clone: Antigen: not known.

Sequences were derived from CD4+ or CD8+ T cells sorted from blood, sampled in a trial of the OX40 agonist ivuxolimab. This TCR was sampled from an adult with an advanced solid tumor such as melanoma, head and neck, liver or kidney cancer.

The CDR3 region is CASSYNQPQHF. The CDR3 nucleotides are TGTGCCAGCAGTTACAATCAGCCCCAGCATTTT. The chain combines TRBV6-6 with TRBJ1-5; no clear D. The CDR3 sequence is 11 residues long. Trimming took 2 bases from V and 4 from J, leaving 0 bases between them. Germline values: CDR1 MNHNY, CDR2 SVGAGI (reference sequence).